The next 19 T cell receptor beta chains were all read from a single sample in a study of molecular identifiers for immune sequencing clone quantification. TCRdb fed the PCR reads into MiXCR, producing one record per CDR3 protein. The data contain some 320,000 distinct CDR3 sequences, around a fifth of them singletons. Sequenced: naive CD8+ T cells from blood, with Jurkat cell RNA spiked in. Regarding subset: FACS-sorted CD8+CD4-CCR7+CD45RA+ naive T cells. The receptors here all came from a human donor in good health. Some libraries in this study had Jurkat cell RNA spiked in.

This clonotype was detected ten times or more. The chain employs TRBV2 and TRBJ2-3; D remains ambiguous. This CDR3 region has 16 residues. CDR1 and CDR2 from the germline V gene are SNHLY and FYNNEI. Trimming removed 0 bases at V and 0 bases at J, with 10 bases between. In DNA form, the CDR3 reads TGTGCCAGCAGTGAAGCGCTTTTCGGGAGCACAGATACGCAGTATTTT. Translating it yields CASSEALFGSTDTQYF.

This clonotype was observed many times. The CDR3 coding sequence is TGTGCCAGCAGTGAGGGTCAGGGGGCGGCGGAGACCCAGTACTTC. Translated: CASSEGQGAAETQYF. This chain uses TRBV2 with TRBJ2-5; TRBD1 agrees at 8 bases. Germline loops: CDR1 SNHLY, CDR2 FYNNEI. V dropped 3 bases and J dropped 5; count of bases not matched to a gene: 8. The CDR3 runs 15 residues.

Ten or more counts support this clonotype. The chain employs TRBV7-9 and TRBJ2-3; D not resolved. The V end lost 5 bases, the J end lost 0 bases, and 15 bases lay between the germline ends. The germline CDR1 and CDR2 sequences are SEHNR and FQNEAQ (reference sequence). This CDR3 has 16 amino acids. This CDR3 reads CASSIDAAVSTDTQYF. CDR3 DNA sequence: TGTGCCAGCAGCATCGATGCGGCGGTTAGCACAGATACGCAGTATTTT.

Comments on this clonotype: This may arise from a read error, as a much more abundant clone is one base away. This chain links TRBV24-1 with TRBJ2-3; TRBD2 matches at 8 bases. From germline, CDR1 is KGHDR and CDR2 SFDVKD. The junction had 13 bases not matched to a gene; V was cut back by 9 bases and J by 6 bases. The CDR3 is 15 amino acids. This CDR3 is CATAGPAGVADTQYF. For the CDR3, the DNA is TGTGCCACCGCCGGACCAGCGGGAGTGGCGGATACGCAGTATTTT.

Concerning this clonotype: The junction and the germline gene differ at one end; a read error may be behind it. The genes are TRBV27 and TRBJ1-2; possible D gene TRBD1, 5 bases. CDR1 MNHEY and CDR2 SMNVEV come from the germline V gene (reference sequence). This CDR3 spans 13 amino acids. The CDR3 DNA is TGTGCCAGCAGTTTATCGCTAACTTTGGGACTATCCTTC. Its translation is CASSLSLTLGLSF.

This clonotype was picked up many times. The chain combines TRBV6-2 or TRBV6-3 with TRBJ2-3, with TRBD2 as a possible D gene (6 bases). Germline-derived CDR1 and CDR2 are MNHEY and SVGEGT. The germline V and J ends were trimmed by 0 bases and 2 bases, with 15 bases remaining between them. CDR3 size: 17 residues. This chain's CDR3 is CASSYSSVGGDTDTQYF. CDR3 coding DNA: TGTGCCAGCAGTTACTCATCTGTCGGGGGAGACACAGATACGCAGTATTTT.

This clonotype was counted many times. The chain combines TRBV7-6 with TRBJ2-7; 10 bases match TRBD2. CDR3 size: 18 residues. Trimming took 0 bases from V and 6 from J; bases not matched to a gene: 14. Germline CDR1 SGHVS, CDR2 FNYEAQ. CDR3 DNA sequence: TGTGCCAGCAGCTTAGCGGAGTATAGCGGGGGGTTCCGGGGCGAGCAGTACTTC. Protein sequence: CASSLAEYSGGFRGEQYF. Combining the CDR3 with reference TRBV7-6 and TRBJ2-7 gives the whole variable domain GAGVSQSPRYKVTKRGQDVALRCDPISGHVSLYWYRQALGQGPEFLTYFNYEAQQDKSGLPNDRFSAERPEGSISTLTIQRTEQRDSAMYRCASSLAEYSGGFRGEQYFGPGTRLTVT.

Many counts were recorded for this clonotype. CDR3 DNA: TGTGCCAGCAGCCCGACTTCTGGGGGAGGAGATACGCAGTATTTT. This sequence encodes CASSPTSGGGDTQYF. The chain couples TRBV7-3 to TRBJ2-3, with a tentative D call TRBD2 (6 bases). Looked up from germline, CDR1 is SGHTA and CDR2 is FQGTGA. Trimming removed 5 bases from V and 5 bases from J, with 17 bases in between. There are 15 residues in the CDR3.

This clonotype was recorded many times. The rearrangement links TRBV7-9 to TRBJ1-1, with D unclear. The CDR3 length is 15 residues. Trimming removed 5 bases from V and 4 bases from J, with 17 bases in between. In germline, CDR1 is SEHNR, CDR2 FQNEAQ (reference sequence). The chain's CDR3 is CASSVYGEGGTEAFF. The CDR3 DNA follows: TGTGCCAGCAGCGTTTATGGGGAGGGAGGCACTGAAGCTTTCTTT.

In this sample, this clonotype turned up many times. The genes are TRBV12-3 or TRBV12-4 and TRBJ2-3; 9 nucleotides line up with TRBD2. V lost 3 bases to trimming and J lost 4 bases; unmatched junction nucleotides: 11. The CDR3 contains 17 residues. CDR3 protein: CASSFQREADVPDTQYF. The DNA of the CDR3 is TGTGCCAGCAGTTTCCAGCGGGAGGCGGATGTCCCAGATACGCAGTATTTT.

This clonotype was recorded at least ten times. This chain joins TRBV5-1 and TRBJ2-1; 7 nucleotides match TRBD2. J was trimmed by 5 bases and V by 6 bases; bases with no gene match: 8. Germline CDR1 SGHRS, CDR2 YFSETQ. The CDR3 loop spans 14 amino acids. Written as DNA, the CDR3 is TGCGCCAGCAACCCCGGGACTAACGACAATGAGCAGTTCTTC. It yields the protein CASNPGTNDNEQFF. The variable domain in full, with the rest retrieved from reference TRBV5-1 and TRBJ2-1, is KAGVTQTPRYLIKTRGQQVTLSCSPISGHRSVSWYQQTPGQGLQFLFEYFSETQRNKGNFPGRFSGRQFSNSRSEMNVSTLELGDSALYLCASNPGTNDNEQFFGPGTRLTVL.

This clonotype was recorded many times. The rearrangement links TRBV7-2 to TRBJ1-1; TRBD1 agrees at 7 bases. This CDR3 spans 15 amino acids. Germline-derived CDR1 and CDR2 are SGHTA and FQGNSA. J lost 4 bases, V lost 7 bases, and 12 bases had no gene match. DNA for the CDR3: TGTGCCAGCACCGAATGGGAGGGGGCCGGCACTGAAGCTTTCTTT. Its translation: CASTEWEGAGTEAFF. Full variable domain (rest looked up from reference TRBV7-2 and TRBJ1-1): GAGVSQSPSNKVTEKGKDVELRCDPISGHTALYWYRQSLGQGLEFLIYFQGNSAPDKSGLPSDRFSAERTGGSVSTLTIQRTQQEDSAVYLCASTEWEGAGTEAFFGQGTRLTVV.

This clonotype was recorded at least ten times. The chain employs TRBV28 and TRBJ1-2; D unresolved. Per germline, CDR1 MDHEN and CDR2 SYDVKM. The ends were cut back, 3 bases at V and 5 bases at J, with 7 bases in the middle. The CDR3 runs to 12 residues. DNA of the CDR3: TGTGCCAGCAGTTTCGTTCTTTATGGCTACACCTTC. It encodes CASSFVLYGYTF.

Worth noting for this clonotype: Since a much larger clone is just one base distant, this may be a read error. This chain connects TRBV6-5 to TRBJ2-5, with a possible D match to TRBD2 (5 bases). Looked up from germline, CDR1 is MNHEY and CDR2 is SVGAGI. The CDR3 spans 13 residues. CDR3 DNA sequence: TGTGCCGGCAGTAACGGGATCGAAGAGACCCAGTACTTC. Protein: CAGSNGIEETQYF.

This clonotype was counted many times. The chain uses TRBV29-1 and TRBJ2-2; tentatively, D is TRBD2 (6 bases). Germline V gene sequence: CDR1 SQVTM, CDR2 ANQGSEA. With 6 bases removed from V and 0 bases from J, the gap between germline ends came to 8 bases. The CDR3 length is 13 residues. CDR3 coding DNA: TGCAGCGTGCGGGGACCGAACACCGGGGAGCTGTTTTTT. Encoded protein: CSVRGPNTGELFF.

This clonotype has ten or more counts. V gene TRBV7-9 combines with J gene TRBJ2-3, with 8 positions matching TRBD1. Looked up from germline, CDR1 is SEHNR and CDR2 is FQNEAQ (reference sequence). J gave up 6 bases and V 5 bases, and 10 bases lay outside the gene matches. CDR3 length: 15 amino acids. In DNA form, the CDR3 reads TGTGCCAGCAGCCCCATTGACAGGGGAATCGATACGCAGTATTTT. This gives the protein CASSPIDRGIDTQYF.

The CDR3 coding sequence is TGTGCCAGCAGCTTAACAGGGGTAGATTTGAACACTGAAGCTTTCTTT. Protein product: CASSLTGVDLNTEAFF. This chain uses TRBV11-2 with TRBJ1-1; 7 bases match TRBD1. Germline CDR1 is SGHAT and CDR2 is FQNNGV. J gave up 0 bases and V 2 bases, and 6 bases lay outside the gene matches. This CDR3 comprises 16 residues.

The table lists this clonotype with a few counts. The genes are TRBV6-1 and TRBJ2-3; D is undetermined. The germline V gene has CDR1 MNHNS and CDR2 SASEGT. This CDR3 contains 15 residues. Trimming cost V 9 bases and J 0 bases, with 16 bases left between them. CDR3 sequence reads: CASPSGTFSTDTQYF. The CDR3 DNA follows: TGTGCCAGTCCCTCGGGCACTTTTAGCACAGATACGCAGTATTTT.

CDR3 nucleotide sequence: TGTGCCAGTAGTATACGTCAACAAACAGATACGCAGTATTTT. Its translation is CASSIRQQTDTQYF. This sequence joins TRBV19 and TRBJ2-3; D remains unclear. The CDR3 runs to 14 residues. Deletions cut 2 bases from V and 3 bases from J, with 9 bases between. Germline CDR1 reads LNHDA; CDR2 reads SQIVND (reference sequence). The whole variable domain, remainder taken from reference TRBV19 and TRBJ2-3, is DGGITQSPKYLFRKEGQNVTLSCEQNLNHDAMYWYRQDPGQGLRLIYYSQIVNDFQKGDIAEGYSVSREKKESFPLTVTSAQKNPTAFYLCASSIRQQTDTQYFGPGTRLTVL.